The 17 T cell receptor beta chains in this list originate from one sample, sequenced in a study of CD8 T cells in ankylosing spondylitis. Study-level findings and limits: Roughly eight highly homologous variants formed a TCR beta motif that appeared characteristic of ankylosing spondylitis blood.

These receptors' antigens are unknown. MiXCR was run by TCRdb on the 5' RACE reads, yielding one entry per CDR3 protein. The repertoire holds more than 400,000 distinct CDR3 sequences, with roughly 5.2% as singletons. The sequenced sample consisted of blood, either unsorted or a sorted T cell fraction (not recorded which). The receptors stem from a male donor with ankylosing spondylitis.

Concerning this clonotype: A much larger clone sits a single nucleotide away, making a read error possible. This rearrangement joins TRBV6-1 to TRBJ1-2; maybe TRBD1 (5 bases). CDR1 is MNHNS, CDR2 SASEGT, per germline. Trimming stripped 3 bases from V and 7 bases from J, with 12 bases between. The CDR3 extends over 13 amino acids. The CDR3 DNA reads TGTGCCAGCAGTGACGGGGCAGGGAGTGGCTACACCTTC. It translates to CASSDGAGSGYTF.

As regards this clonotype: One junction end does not reproduce the germline sequence, and a read error may be involved. The chain uses TRBV5-6 and TRBJ2-7, with D perhaps TRBD1 or TRBD2 (5 bases each). The germline gives CDR1 SGHDT, CDR2 YYEEEE. The CDR3 is made up of 13 amino acids. Here the CDR3 DNA reads TGTGCCATCAGCCCGGGACCCATCTACGAGCAGTACTTC. Amino acids: CAISPGPIYEQYF.

This clonotype was counted ten times or more. J is TRBJ2-7 and V is TRBV5-1; 11 nucleotides align to TRBD2. This CDR3 comprises 15 residues. Losses at the gene ends were 0 bases for V and 6 bases for J; bases not matched to a gene: 5. Germline values: CDR1 SGHRS, CDR2 YFSETQ. For the CDR3, the DNA is TGCGCCAGCAGCTTGGAAAGGCTAGCGGGAGGCGAGCAGTACTTC. Protein product: CASSLERLAGGEQYF.

This clonotype showed up just a few times. The CDR3 loop reads CASSFRRILVNEQFF. The CDR3 bases are TGTGCCAGCAGCTTTCGTAGGATTTTGGTTAATGAGCAGTTCTTC. V is TRBV7-2 and J is TRBJ2-1; D call uncertain. CDR3 length: 15 amino acids. Germline CDR1 SGHTA, CDR2 FQGNSA. V was pared by 3 bases and J by 7 bases, with 16 bases between.

This clonotype was detected many times. The chain uses TRBV2 and TRBJ1-4; tentative D call: TRBD1 (6 bases). CDR1 is SNHLY, CDR2 FYNNEI, per germline. The CDR3 contains 14 residues. V lost 5 bases and J 4 bases, leaving 11 bases between the germline ends. The chain's CDR3 is CASSITRGNEKLFF. CDR3 nucleotides: TGTGCCAGCAGTATTACCAGGGGTAATGAAAAACTGTTTTTT.

This clonotype showed up many times. V usage is TRBV12-3 or TRBV12-4 and J usage is TRBJ1-2; D not resolved. The length of the CDR3 is 13 residues. Trimming cost V 5 bases and J 2 bases, with 9 bases left between them. CDR3 DNA sequence: TGTGCCAGCAGTGACCGGATCAACTATGGCTACACCTTC. Its translation: CASSDRINYGYTF.

This clonotype was observed many times. This chain connects TRBV5-5 to TRBJ1-5; 11 bases match TRBD1. Losses at the gene ends were 5 bases for V and 3 bases for J; bases not matched to a gene: 7. Germline V lookup: CDR1 SGHKS, CDR2 YYEKEE (reference sequence). CDR3 length: 16 amino acids. The CDR3 DNA reads TGTGCCAGCAGACCTGGACAGGGGGCACCCAATCAGCCCCAGCATTTT. Translating it yields CASRPGQGAPNQPQHF.

This clonotype was seen at least ten times. This chain connects TRBV29-1 to TRBJ1-2; no reliable D call. CDR1 and CDR2 from the germline V gene are SQVTM and ANQGSEA. Trimming took 6 bases from V and 1 from J, leaving 12 bases between them. CDR3 length: 13 residues. This CDR3 reads CSVFGQNNYGYTF. CDR3 DNA: TGCAGCGTCTTCGGGCAGAATAACTATGGCTACACCTTC. The variable domain in full, completed from reference TRBV29-1 and TRBJ1-2, reads SAVISQKPSRDICQRGTSLTIQCQVDSQVTMMFWYRQQPGQSLTLIATANQGSEATYESGFVIDKFPISRPNLTFSTLTVSNMSPEDSSIYLCSVFGQNNYGYTFGSGTRLTVV.

This clonotype was seen more than once but under ten times. The chain uses TRBV11-2 and TRBJ2-7; 7 nucleotides agree with TRBD2. The CDR3 is made up of 15 amino acids. V was pared by 6 bases and J by 1 base, with 9 bases of the junction left unmatched. Germline V gene sequence: CDR1 SGHAT, CDR2 FQNNGV. The CDR3 DNA follows: TGTGCCAGCAGTTTCGTAAGGGGAGGGTCCTACGAGCAGTACTTC. Its protein product is CASSFVRGGSYEQYF.

In its sample, this clonotype was seen many times. The chain recombines TRBV10-3 with TRBJ2-1; unclear D gene. V was cut by 3 bases and J by 4 bases, with 4 bases left in between. CDR3 length equals 12 residues. The germline gives CDR1 ENHRY, CDR2 SYGVKD. DNA of the CDR3: TGTGCCATCAGTGATGGGTACAATGAGCAGTTCTTC. Residues: CAISDGYNEQFF.

This clonotype has ten or more counts. The chain links TRBV27 to TRBJ2-1; D perhaps matches TRBD2 (7 bases). This CDR3 is 13 amino acids long. CDR1 and CDR2 from the germline V gene are MNHEY and SMNVEV (reference sequence). V was shortened by 6 bases and J by 4 bases, with 10 bases between the two germline ends. The CDR3 coding sequence is TGTGCCAGCAGGAGGGGGGGGTACAATGAGCAGTTCTTC. Translating it yields CASRRGGYNEQFF.

Ten or more counts support this clonotype. V is TRBV6-1 and J is TRBJ1-1, with D uncertain. V lost 2 bases and J 2 bases, leaving 12 bases between the germline ends. The CDR3 has 15 residues. From germline, CDR1 is MNHNS and CDR2 SASEGT. In DNA form, the CDR3 reads TGTGCCAGCAGTGAATTAGCCAGGCTAAACACTGAAGCTTTCTTT. This gives the protein CASSELARLNTEAFF.

This clonotype was counted many times. The rearrangement joins TRBV5-8 to TRBJ2-7; no firm D call. The germline V gene has CDR1 SGHTS and CDR2 YDEGEE. This CDR3 has 13 amino acids. V lost 2 bases, J lost 6 bases, and 12 bases lay in between. The CDR3 protein is CASSFAPWAEQYF. Written as DNA, the CDR3 is TGTGCCAGCAGCTTCGCGCCTTGGGCCGAGCAGTACTTC.

This clonotype was detected many times. This sequence joins TRBV5-1 and TRBJ1-1; D may be TRBD1 (6 bases). This CDR3 is built from 14 residues. Germline CDR1 is SGHRS and CDR2 is YFSETQ. The V gene lost 0 bases and the J gene lost 6 bases, with 12 bases spanning the gap. Here the CDR3 reads CASSLENRESEAFF. The CDR3 DNA reads as TGCGCCAGCAGCTTGGAAAACAGGGAATCTGAAGCTTTCTTT.

This clonotype turned up a few times. The J gene is TRBJ2-6, the V gene TRBV7-2; no definite D call. Germline V CDR1 and CDR2: SGHTA, FQGNSA. Trimming pared 8 bases from V and 3 bases from J, leaving 14 bases between. The length of the CDR3 is 15 residues. CDR3 bases: TGTGCCAGCTCCCTTAGGTTTTATGGGGCCAACGTCCTGACTTTC. Its translation is CASSLRFYGANVLTF.

This clonotype appeared many times. This rearrangement joins TRBV5-1 to TRBJ2-1; 15 nucleotides align to TRBD2. There are 16 residues in the CDR3. The V gene end was trimmed by 4 bases and the J gene end by 8 bases; junction bases not matched to a gene: 7. CDR1 is SGHRS and CDR2 is YFSETQ in the germline V gene. The CDR3 loop is CASSRTSGGVLDEQFF. For the CDR3, the DNA is TGCGCCAGCAGCAGGACTAGCGGGGGGGTTTTAGATGAGCAGTTCTTC. The whole variable domain, remainder taken from reference TRBV5-1 and TRBJ2-1, is KAGVTQTPRYLIKTRGQQVTLSCSPISGHRSVSWYQQTPGQGLQFLFEYFSETQRNKGNFPGRFSGRQFSNSRSEMNVSTLELGDSALYLCASSRTSGGVLDEQFFGPGTRLTVL.

This clonotype was found many times. The J gene is TRBJ2-2, the V gene TRBV12-3 or TRBV12-4; 7 bases map to TRBD1. V shed 2 bases and J 5 bases; nucleotides not matched to a gene: 2. The length of the CDR3 is 14 residues. The CDR3 region is CASSLKGATGELFF. The CDR3 DNA follows: TGTGCCAGCAGTTTAAAGGGGGCGACCGGGGAGCTGTTTTTT.